These 20 T cell receptor beta chains came from one sample sequenced in a study of monozygotic twins with inflammatory bowel disease. With the 5' RACE reads reprocessed, TCRdb shows one record per CDR3 protein and no DNA. The sample table sets out about 160,000 distinct CDR3 sequences. The sequenced sample consisted of blood. These TCRs come from a human donor with ulcerative colitis or Crohn's disease, or a healthy co-twin of an affected twin (not recorded which).

V is TRBV9 and J is TRBJ2-5; the TCRdb D gene call, TRBD1, has no DNA to confirm it. Looked up from germline, CDR1 is SGDLS and CDR2 is YYNGEE. The CDR3 is made up of 16 amino acids. Here the CDR3 reads CASSVEAGVGQETQYF.

CDR3: CASTPSGSPDEQYF. The rearrangement joins TRBV27 to TRBJ2-7. Germline V lookup: CDR1 MNHEY, CDR2 SMNVEV (reference sequence). The CDR3 consists of 14 residues.

This rearrangement joins TRBV15 to TRBJ2-1; absent DNA, TCRdb's TRBD2 call cannot be checked. Germline lookup yields CDR1 LNHNV and CDR2 YYDKDF (reference sequence). CDR3 length: 11 residues. CDR3 amino acids: CATAGGSEQFF.

This sequence joins TRBV18 and TRBJ2-3; TCRdb reports TRBD2, a call that lacks DNA to check it against. The CDR3 totals 15 residues. Germline assignment: CDR1 KGHSH and CDR2 LQKENI. The CDR3 sequence: CASSPTGTRPDTQYF.

V gene TRBV2 combines with J gene TRBJ2-1. Germline CDR1 reads SNHLY; CDR2 reads FYNNEI. The CDR3 spans 13 residues. The CDR3 spells CASRELAHNEQFF. Filled out from reference TRBV2 and TRBJ2-1, the complete variable domain reads EPEVTQTPSHQVTQMGQEVILRCVPISNHLYFYWYRQILGQKVEFLVSFYNNEISEKSEIFDDQFSVERPDGSNFTLKIRSTKLEDSAMYFCASRELAHNEQFFGPGTRLTVL.

The chain has TRBV9 and TRBJ2-1; TCRdb's D gene call, TRBD1, goes unchecked for lack of DNA. The CDR3 extends over 15 amino acids. Germline-derived CDR1 and CDR2 are SGDLS and YYNGEE. CDR3 in amino acids: CASSVGNRVYNEQFF.

The gene calls are TRBV27 and TRBJ2-1; TCRdb's D call of TRBD2 is untestable without DNA. The CDR3 runs 16 residues. The germline gives CDR1 MNHEY, CDR2 SMNVEV (reference sequence). Here the CDR3 reads CASSLKGPSSYNEQFF.

The chain carries TRBV29-1 and TRBJ2-3; TCRdb proposes TRBD1, but this gene call is untestable without DNA. The CDR3 runs 13 residues. Germline assignment: CDR1 SQVTM and CDR2 ANQGSEA. CDR3: CSVPRGVADTQYF.

The CDR3 reads CASSTGAVDQPQHF. The chain uses TRBV25-1 and TRBJ1-5; the D call of TRBD1 rests on TCRdb alone, since no DNA is present to check it. In germline, CDR1 is MGHDK, CDR2 SYGVNS. The CDR3 covers 14 residues. The full variable domain, with the rest looked up from reference TRBV25-1 and TRBJ1-5, is EADIYQTPRYLVIGTGKKITLECSQTMGHDKMYWYQQDPGMELHLIHYSYGVNSTEKGDLSSESTVSRIRTEHFPLTLESARPSHTSQYLCASSTGAVDQPQHFGDGTRLSIL.

This chain joins TRBV29-1 and TRBJ2-1; TCRdb's assignment of TRBD1 cannot be checked, as there is no DNA. CDR1 SQVTM and CDR2 ANQGSEA come from the germline V gene. This CDR3 is built from 15 residues. The CDR3: CSVGPQGRFGNEQFF.

This rearrangement joins TRBV6-5 to TRBJ2-7. The CDR3 extends over 13 amino acids. Germline V gives CDR1 MNHEY, CDR2 SVGAGI. This CDR3 is CASSLMISAEQYF.

CDR3 residues: CASILPGQMTAGANVLTF. V and J are TRBV7-2 and TRBJ2-6; TCRdb gives TRBD1 as the D gene, but with no DNA this cannot be confirmed. CDR1 and CDR2 from the germline V gene are SGHTA and FQGNSA. This CDR3 is 18 amino acids long.

V gene TRBV9 combines with J gene TRBJ2-1; checking the TCRdb D call of TRBD1 is not possible without DNA. Germline V CDR1 and CDR2: SGDLS, YYNGEE. CDR3 size: 13 residues. CDR3 amino acids: CASSGDTYNEQFF. Full variable domain (missing parts from reference TRBV9 and TRBJ2-1): DSGVTQTPKHLITATGQRVTLRCSPRSGDLSVYWYQQSLDQGLQFLIQYYNGEERAKGNILERFSAQQFPDLHSELNLSSLELGDSALYFCASSGDTYNEQFFGPGTRLTVL.

V usage is TRBV5-1 and J usage is TRBJ2-7; the TCRdb call, TRBD2, lacks DNA for checking. Germline CDR1 reads SGHRS; CDR2 reads YFSETQ. The CDR3 spans 15 residues. The CDR3 loop is CASSLEPSGRNEQYF. The full variable domain, in which reference TRBV5-1 and TRBJ2-7 provide the parts outside the CDR3, is KAGVTQTPRYLIKTRGQQVTLSCSPISGHRSVSWYQQTPGQGLQFLFEYFSETQRNKGNFPGRFSGRQFSNSRSEMNVSTLELGDSALYLCASSLEPSGRNEQYFGPGTRLTVT.

The chain is built from TRBV20-1 and TRBJ2-3; the D call of TRBD2 rests on TCRdb alone, since no DNA is present to check it. CDR3 length: 14 amino acids. Germline lookup yields CDR1 DFQATT and CDR2 SNEGSKA (reference sequence). The CDR3 here is CSQHGGQVSDTQYF.

The chain uses TRBV7-3 and TRBJ2-1; without DNA, the TCRdb call of TRBD2 cannot be checked. Germline assignment: CDR1 SGHTA and CDR2 FQGTGA. CDR3 length: 18 residues. The CDR3 spells CASSSRLAGDSSYNEQFF. The variable domain in full, with the rest retrieved from reference TRBV7-3 and TRBJ2-1, is GAGVSQTPSNKVTEKGKYVELRCDPISGHTALYWYRQSLGQGPEFLIYFQGTGAADDSGLPNDRFFAVRPEGSVSTLKIQRTERGDSAVYLCASSSRLAGDSSYNEQFFGPGTRLTVL.

The J gene is TRBJ1-2, the V gene TRBV3-1. The germline V gene encodes CDR1 LGHDT and CDR2 YNNKEL (reference sequence). The CDR3 spans 16 residues. CDR3: CASSPLRVGGDYGYTF. Based on the CDR3 plus reference TRBV3-1 and TRBJ1-2, the full variable domain is DTAVSQTPKYLVTQMGNDKSIKCEQNLGHDTMYWYKQDSKKFLKIMFSYNNKELIINETVPNRFSPKSPDKAHLNLHINSLELGDSAVYFCASSPLRVGGDYGYTFGSGTRLTVV.

V and J are TRBV5-1 and TRBJ1-4; the TCRdb call, TRBD1, lacks DNA for checking. CDR1 is SGHRS, CDR2 YFSETQ, per germline. The CDR3 has 14 residues. CDR3 sequence: CASSFLGGLEKLFF.

The chain uses TRBV6-5 and TRBJ2-1; TCRdb returns TRBD2, unconfirmable since there is no DNA. The germline V gene encodes CDR1 MNHEY and CDR2 SVGAGI. The CDR3 is 13 residues long. The CDR3 here is CASSFGTSNEQFF.

The gene calls are TRBV7-2 and TRBJ1-1; TCRdb designates TRBD1, a call that cannot be tested without DNA. Germline V gives CDR1 SGHTA, CDR2 FQGNSA. The CDR3 is made up of 12 amino acids. The CDR3 here is CASSLGTGKALF.